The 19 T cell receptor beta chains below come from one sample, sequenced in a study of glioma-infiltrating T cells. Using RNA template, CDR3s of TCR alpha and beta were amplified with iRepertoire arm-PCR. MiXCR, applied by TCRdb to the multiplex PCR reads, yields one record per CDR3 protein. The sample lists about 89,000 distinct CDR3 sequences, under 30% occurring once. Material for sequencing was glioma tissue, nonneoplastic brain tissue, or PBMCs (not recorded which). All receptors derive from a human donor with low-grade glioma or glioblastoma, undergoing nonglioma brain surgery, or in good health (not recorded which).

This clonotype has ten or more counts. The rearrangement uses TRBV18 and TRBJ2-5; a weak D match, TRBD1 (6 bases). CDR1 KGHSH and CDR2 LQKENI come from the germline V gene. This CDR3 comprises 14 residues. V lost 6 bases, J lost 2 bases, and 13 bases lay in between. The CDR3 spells CASSPRQAQETQYF. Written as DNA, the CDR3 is TGTGCCAGCTCCCCTCGACAGGCTCAAGAGACCCAGTACTTC.

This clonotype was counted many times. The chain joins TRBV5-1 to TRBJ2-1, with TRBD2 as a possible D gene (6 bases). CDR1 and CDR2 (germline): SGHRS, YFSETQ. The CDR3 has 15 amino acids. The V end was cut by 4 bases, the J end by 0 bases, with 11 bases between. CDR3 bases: TGCGCCAGCAGCATCGCGGGACGCTCCTACAATGAGCAGTTCTTC. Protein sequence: CASSIAGRSYNEQFF.

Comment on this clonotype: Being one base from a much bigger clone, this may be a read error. CDR3 in DNA: TGTGCCAGCAGTCCCCGTGGGGGGCAAGACACCCAGTACTTC. This codes for CASSPRGGQDTQYF. This chain uses TRBV6-1 with TRBJ2-5; D may match TRBD1 or TRBD2 (6 bases each). This CDR3 region has 14 residues. Germline V CDR1 and CDR2: MNHNS, SASEGT.

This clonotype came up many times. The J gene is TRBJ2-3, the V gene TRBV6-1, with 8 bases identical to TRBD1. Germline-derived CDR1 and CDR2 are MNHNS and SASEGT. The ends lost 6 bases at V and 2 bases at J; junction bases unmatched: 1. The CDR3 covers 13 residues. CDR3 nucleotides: TGTGCCAGCAGGGACAGGGTCACAGATACGCAGTATTTT. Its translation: CASRDRVTDTQYF.

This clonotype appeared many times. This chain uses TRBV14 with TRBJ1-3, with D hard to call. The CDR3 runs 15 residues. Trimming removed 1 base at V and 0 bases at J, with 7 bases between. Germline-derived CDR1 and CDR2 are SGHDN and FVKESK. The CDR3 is CASSQGRHSGNTIYF. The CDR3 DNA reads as TGTGCCAGCAGCCAAGGTCGGCACTCTGGAAACACCATATATTTT.

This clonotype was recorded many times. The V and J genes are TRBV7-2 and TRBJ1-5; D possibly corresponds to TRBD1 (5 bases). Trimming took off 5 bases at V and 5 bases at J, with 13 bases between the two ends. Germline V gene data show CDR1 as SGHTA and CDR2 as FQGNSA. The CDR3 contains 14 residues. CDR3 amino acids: CASSPGGVHQPQHF. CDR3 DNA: TGTGCCAGCAGCCCCGGAGGGGTTCATCAGCCCCAGCATTTT.

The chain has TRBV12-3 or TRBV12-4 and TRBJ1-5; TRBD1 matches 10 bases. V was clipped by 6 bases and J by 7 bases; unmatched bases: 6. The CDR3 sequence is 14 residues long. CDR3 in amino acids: CASRDGTGDQPQHF. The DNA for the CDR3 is TGTGCCAGCAGAGACGGGACAGGGGACCAGCCCCAGCATTTT.

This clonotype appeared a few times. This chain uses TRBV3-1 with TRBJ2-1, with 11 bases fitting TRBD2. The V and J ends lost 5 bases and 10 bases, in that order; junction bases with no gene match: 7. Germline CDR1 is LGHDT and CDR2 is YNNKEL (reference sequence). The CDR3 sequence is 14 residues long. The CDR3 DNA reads TGTGCCAGCAGCGGAACTAGCGGGAGATGGGAGCAGTTCTTC. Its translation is CASSGTSGRWEQFF.

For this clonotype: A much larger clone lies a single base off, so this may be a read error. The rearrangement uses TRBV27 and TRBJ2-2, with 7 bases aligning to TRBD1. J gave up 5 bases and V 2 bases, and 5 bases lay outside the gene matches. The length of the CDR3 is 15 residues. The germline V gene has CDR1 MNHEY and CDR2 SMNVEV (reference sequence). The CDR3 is CASSLHPTGTGELFF. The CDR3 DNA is TGTGCCAGCAGTTTACACCCGACAGGGACCGGGGAGCTGTTTTTT.

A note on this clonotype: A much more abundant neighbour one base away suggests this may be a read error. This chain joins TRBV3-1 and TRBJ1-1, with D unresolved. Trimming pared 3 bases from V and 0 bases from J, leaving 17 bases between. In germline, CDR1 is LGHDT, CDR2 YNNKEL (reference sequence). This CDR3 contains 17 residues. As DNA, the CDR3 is TGTGCCAGCAGCCACGATGGTGGCTGGAGAGTGAACACTGAAGCTTTCTTT. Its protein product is CASSHDGGWRVNTEAFF.

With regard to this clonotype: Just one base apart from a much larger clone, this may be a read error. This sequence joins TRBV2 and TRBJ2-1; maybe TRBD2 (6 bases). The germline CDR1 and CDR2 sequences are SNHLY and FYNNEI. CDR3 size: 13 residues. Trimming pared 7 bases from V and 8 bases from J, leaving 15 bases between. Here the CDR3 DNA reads TGTGCCAGCATCTTAGGTTGGGAGGATGAGCAGTTCTTC. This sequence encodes CASILGWEDEQFF.

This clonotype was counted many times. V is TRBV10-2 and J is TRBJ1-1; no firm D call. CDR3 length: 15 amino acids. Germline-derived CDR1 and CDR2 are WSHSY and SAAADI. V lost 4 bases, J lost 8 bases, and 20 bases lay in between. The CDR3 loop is CASSGPLGGSTEAFF. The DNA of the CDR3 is TGCGCCAGCAGTGGTCCCCTAGGAGGCTCGACAGAAGCTTTCTTT.

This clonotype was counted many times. CDR3 DNA sequence: TGTGCCAGTAGTACAGCCCCCCAGGGGAAAGCTTTCTTT. Protein: CASSTAPQGKAFF. The chain employs TRBV19 and TRBJ1-1, with D possibly TRBD1 on 6 matching bases. V was pared by 4 bases and J by 9 bases, with 15 bases between. Germline V gene sequence: CDR1 LNHDA, CDR2 SQIVND (reference sequence). This CDR3 comprises 13 residues.

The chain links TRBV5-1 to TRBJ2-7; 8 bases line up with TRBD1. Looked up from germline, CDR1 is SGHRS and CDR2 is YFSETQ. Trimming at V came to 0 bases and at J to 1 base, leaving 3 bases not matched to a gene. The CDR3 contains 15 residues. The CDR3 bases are TGCGCCAGCAGCTTGGCGTGGGACAGGTCCTACGAGCAGTACTTC. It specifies CASSLAWDRSYEQYF.

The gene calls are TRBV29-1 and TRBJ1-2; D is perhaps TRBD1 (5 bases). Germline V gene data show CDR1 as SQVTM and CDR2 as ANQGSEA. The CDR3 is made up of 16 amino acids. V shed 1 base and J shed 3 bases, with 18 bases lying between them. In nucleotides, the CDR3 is TGCAGCGTTGAAGCCCTGGGACGGAAAAAGGACTATGGCTACACCTTC. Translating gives CSVEALGRKKDYGYTF.

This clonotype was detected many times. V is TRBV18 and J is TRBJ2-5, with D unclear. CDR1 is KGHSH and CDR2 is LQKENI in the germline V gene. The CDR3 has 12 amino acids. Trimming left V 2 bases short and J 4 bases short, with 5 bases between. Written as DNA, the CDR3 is TGTGCCAGCTCACCAGTTGGAGAGACCCAGTACTTC. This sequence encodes CASSPVGETQYF.

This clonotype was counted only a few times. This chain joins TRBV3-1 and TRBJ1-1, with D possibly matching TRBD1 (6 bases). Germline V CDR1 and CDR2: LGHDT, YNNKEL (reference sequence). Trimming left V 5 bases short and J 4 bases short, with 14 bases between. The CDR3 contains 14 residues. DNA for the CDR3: TGTGCCAGCAGCGGACAGAGGATGAGCACTGAAGCTTTCTTT. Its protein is CASSGQRMSTEAFF.

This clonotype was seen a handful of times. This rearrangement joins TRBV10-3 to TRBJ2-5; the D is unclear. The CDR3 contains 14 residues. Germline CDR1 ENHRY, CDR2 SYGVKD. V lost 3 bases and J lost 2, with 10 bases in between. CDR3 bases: TGTGCCATCAGTGACAACCCCAATCAAGAGACCCAGTACTTC. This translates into CAISDNPNQETQYF.

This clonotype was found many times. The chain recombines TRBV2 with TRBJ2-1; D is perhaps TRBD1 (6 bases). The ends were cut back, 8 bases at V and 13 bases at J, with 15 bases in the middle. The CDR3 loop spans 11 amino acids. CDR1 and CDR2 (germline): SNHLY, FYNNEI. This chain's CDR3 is CASGTWDNQFF. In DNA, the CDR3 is TGTGCCAGCGGGACGTGGGACAATCAGTTCTTC.